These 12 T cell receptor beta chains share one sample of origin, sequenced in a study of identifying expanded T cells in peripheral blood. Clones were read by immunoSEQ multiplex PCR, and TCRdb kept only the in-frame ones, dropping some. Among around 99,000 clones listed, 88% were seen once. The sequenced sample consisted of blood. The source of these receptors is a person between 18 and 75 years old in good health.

In DNA form, the CDR3 reads TGCGCCAGCAGCTATCAGGGGGGGCCTGAACGAGGCTACACCTTC. Amino acids: CASSYQGGPERGYTF. V is TRBV5-1 and J is TRBJ1-2, with 7 bases identical to TRBD1. The length of the CDR3 is 15 residues. Germline-derived CDR1 and CDR2 are SGHRS and YFSETQ. After removal of 3 bases from V and 8 bases from J, the junction contained 13 bases not matched to a gene.

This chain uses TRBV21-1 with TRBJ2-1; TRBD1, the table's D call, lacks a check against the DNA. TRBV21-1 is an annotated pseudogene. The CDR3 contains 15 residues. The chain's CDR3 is CASSTTIQGYNEQFF. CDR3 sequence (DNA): TGTGCCAGCAGCACAACAATCCAGGGATACAATGAGCAGTTCTTC.

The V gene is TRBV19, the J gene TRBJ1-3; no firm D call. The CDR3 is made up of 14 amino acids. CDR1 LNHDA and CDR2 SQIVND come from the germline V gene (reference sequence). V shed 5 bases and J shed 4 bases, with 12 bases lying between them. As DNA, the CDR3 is TGTGCCAGTAGTCCAAACCCCGGCGGAAACACCATATATTTT. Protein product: CASSPNPGGNTIYF. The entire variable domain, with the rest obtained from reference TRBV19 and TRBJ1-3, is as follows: DGGITQSPKYLFRKEGQNVTLSCEQNLNHDAMYWYRQDPGQGLRLIYYSQIVNDFQKGDIAEGYSVSREKKESFPLTVTSAQKNPTAFYLCASSPNPGGNTIYFGEGSWLTVV.

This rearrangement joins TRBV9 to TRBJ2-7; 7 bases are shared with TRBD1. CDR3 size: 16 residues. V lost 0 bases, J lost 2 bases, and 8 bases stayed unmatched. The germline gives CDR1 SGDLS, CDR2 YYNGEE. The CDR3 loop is CASSVALGTATYEQYF. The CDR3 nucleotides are TGTGCCAGCAGCGTAGCGTTAGGGACAGCAACCTACGAGCAGTACTTC.

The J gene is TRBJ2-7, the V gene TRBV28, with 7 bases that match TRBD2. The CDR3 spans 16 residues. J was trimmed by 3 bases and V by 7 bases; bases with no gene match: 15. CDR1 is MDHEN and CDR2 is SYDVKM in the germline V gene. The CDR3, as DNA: TGTGCCAGCAAGGCCGGTTACTGGAGCGGGGTCTACGAGCAGTACTTC. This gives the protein CASKAGYWSGVYEQYF.

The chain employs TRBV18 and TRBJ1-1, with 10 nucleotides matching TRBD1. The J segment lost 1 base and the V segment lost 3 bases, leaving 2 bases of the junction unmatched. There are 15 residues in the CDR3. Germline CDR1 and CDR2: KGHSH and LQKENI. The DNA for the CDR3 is TGTGCCAGCTCACCTCGGGACAGGGGGAACACTGAAGCTTTCTTT. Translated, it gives CASSPRDRGNTEAFF.

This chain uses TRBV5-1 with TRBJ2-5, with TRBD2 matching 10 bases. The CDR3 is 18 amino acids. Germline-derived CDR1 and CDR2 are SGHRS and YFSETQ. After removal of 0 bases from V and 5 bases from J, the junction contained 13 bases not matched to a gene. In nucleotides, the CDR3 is TGCGCCAGCAGCTTGGGGTCGAGCGGGAGGGCCCGTGGGGAGACCCAGTACTTC. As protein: CASSLGSSGRARGETQYF.

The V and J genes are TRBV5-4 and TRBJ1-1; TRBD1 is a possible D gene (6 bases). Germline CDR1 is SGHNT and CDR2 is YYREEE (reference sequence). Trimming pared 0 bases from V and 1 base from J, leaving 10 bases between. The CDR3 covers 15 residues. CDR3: CASSLATGRNTEAFF. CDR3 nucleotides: TGTGCCAGCAGCTTGGCGACAGGCAGGAACACTGAAGCTTTCTTT.

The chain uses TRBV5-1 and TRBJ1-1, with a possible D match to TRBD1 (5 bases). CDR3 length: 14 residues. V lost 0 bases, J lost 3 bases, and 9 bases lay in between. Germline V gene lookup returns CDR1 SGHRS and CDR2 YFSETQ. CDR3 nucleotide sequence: TGCGCCAGCAGCTTGGGTATGGGGCACACTGAAGCTTTCTTT. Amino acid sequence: CASSLGMGHTEAFF.

The CDR3 loop is CASSYSQPQHF. CDR3 DNA: TGTGCCAGCAGCTACAGCCAGCCCCAGCATTTT. J is TRBJ1-5 and V is TRBV28; the D is unclear. Trimming stripped 6 bases from V and 7 bases from J, with 7 bases between. The CDR3 spans 11 residues. Germline CDR1 and CDR2: MDHEN and SYDVKM.

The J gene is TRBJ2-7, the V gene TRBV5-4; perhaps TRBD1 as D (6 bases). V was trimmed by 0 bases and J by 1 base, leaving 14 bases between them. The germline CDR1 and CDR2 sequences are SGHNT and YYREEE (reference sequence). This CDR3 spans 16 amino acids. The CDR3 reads CASSLDWDTTSYEQYF. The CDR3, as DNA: TGTGCCAGCAGCTTGGATTGGGACACGACATCCTACGAGCAGTACTTC.

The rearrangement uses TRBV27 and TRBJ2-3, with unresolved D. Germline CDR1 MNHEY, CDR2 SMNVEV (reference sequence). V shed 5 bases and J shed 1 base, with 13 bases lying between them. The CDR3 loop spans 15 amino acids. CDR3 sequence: CASSPWLSGTDTQYF. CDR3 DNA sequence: TGTGCCAGCAGTCCGTGGCTGTCGGGCACAGATACGCAGTATTTT.